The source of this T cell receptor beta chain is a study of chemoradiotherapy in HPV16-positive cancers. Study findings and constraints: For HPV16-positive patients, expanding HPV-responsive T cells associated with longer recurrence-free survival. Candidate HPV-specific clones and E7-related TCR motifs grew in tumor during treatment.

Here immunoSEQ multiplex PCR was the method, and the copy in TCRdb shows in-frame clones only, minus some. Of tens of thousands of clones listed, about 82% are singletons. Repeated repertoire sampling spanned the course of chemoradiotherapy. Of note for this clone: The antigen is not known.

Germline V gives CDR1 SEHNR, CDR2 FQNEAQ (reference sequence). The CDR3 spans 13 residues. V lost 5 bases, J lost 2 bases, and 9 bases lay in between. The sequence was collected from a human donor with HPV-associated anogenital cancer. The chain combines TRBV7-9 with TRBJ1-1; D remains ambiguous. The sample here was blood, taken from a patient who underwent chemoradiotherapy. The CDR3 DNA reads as TGTGCCAGCAGCCCGAGGGCTAACACTGAAGCTTTCTTT. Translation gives CASSPRANTEAFF.